A selection of T cell receptor beta chains follows, all from one sample in a study of shared clonotypes between healthy human individuals. The data were produced by immunoSEQ multiplex PCR, yet TCRdb's version contains in-frame clones alone and is incomplete. This table has about 1 million clones, approximately 70% appearing once. The sequenced sample consisted of memory CD4+ T cells sorted from blood. The receptors stem from a young man in good health. The CDR3 runs from the conserved cysteine through the conserved F or W. The D gene is left open where the match is weak. The size field is filled for only some rows; it gives once, few, many or a size class.

d_gene	v_gene	j_gene	abundance	CDR3aa	CDR3nt
-	TRBV6-5	TRBJ2-7	-	CASSYSPSSYEQYF	TGTGCCAGCAGTTACTCTCCCTCCTCCTACGAGCAGTACTTC
-	TRBV29-1	TRBJ2-4	-	CSVPDDVGNIQYF	TGCAGCGTTCCAGACGACGTGGGGAACATTCAGTACTTC
TRBD1	TRBV28	TRBJ1-2	-	CASSFGTANYGYTF	TGTGCCAGCAGTTTTGGGACAGCTAACTATGGCTACACCTTC
TRBD2	TRBV10-2	TRBJ2-7	-	CASISTSGISYEQYF	TGCGCCAGCATTTCGACTAGCGGGATATCCTACGAGCAGTACTTC
-	TRBV30	TRBJ2-7	-	CAQPLRGRHEQYF	TGTGCCCAGCCCCTCAGGGGAAGGCACGAGCAGTACTTC
-	TRBV9	TRBJ2-1	once	CASSVELGNEQFF	TGTGCCAGCAGCGTAGAGTTGGGAAATGAGCAGTTCTTC
-	TRBV7-2	TRBJ2-3	-	CASSGPDGYTDTQYF	TGTGCCAGCAGCGGACCCGACGGGTACACAGATACGCAGTATTTT
-	TRBV10-2	TRBJ1-1	-	CASSESWETTEAFF	TGCGCCAGCAGTGAGTCGTGGGAGACCACTGAAGCTTTCTTT
-	TRBV6-4	TRBJ1-2	-	CASSESPGLYGYTF	TGTGCCAGCAGTGAGTCACCAGGGCTGTATGGCTACACCTTC
-	TRBV5-6	TRBJ2-4	-	CASSTPAGNIQYF	TGTGCCAGCAGCACCCCGGCGGGAAACATTCAGTACTTC
-	TRBV4-1	TRBJ1-1	-	CASSQVRTVNTEAFF	TGCGCCAGCAGCCAGGTTAGGACGGTGAACACTGAAGCTTTCTTT
TRBD2	TRBV5-1	TRBJ2-3	-	CASSVTSGGVDTQYF	TGCGCCAGCAGCGTCACTAGCGGGGGAGTAGATACGCAGTATTTT
TRBD1	TRBV10-3	TRBJ1-5	-	CAISAQGAGQPQHF	TGTGCCATCAGTGCCCAGGGGGCTGGGCAGCCCCAGCATTTT
-	TRBV7-9	TRBJ2-5	-	CASSLGGRGQETQYF	TGTGCCAGCAGCCTTGGTGGTCGGGGCCAAGAGACCCAGTACTTC
TRBD2	TRBV9	TRBJ2-1	-	CASSVGLAGVNEQFF	TGTGCCAGCAGCGTAGGGCTAGCGGGAGTCAATGAGCAGTTCTTC
TRBD2	TRBV7-2	TRBJ2-1	-	CATSLQGTLAANEQFF	TGTGCCACCTCACTTCAAGGTACCCTAGCGGCCAATGAGCAGTTCTTC
TRBD1	TRBV30	TRBJ1-2	-	CAWRLTGNYTF	TGTGCCTGGAGATTGACAGGGAACTACACCTTC
-	TRBV6-6	TRBJ1-6	-	CASTGDRFYNSPLHF	TGTGCCAGCACGGGAGACAGATTCTATAATTCACCCCTCCACTTT
-	TRBV27	TRBJ2-7	many	CASSVQAPYEQYF	TGTGCCAGCAGTGTACAGGCGCCCTACGAGCAGTACTTC
TRBD1	TRBV2	TRBJ1-5	-	CASSSRRDSYQPQHF	TGTGCCAGCAGCAGCAGAAGGGACAGTTATCAGCCCCAGCATTTT
TRBD1	TRBV11-3	TRBJ2-2	-	CASSSETGGYTGELFF	TGTGCCAGCAGCTCCGAAACAGGGGGCTACACCGGGGAGCTGTTTTTT
-	TRBV5-1	TRBJ2-3	-	CASSPGIGSTDTQYF	TGCGCCAGCAGTCCAGGGATCGGCAGCACAGATACGCAGTATTTT
TRBD1	TRBV19	TRBJ2-6	-	CASSVPGQGASGANVLTF	TGTGCCAGTAGCGTTCCGGGACAGGGGGCCTCTGGGGCCAACGTCCTGACTTTC
-	TRBV7-9	TRBJ1-2	-	CASSSRQLTNYGYTF	TGTGCCAGCAGCTCACGACAGTTGACTAACTATGGCTACACCTTC
-	TRBV27	TRBJ2-7	-	CASSLRGTGYEQYF	TGTGCCAGCAGTTTAAGGGGGACGGGTTACGAGCAGTACTTC
TRBD1	TRBV28	TRBJ1-6	-	CASRLGQQNSPLHF	TGTGCCAGCAGGCTGGGACAGCAGAATTCACCCCTCCACTTT
TRBD1	TRBV30	TRBJ2-7	-	CAWSVGDRGYEQYF	TGTGCCTGGAGTGTAGGGGACAGGGGTTACGAGCAGTACTTC
-	TRBV5-1	TRBJ1-4	-	CASSPDGGRAEKLFF	TGCGCCAGCAGCCCGGATGGGGGGCGAGCTGAAAAACTGTTTTTT
-	TRBV7-2	TRBJ1-4	-	CASSLDGSGREKLFF	TGTGCCAGCAGCTTAGATGGCAGTGGGCGGGAAAAACTGTTTTTT
TRBD2	TRBV5-1	TRBJ2-3	-	CASSLPSGGAFRNTDTQYF	TGCGCCAGCAGCTTGCCTAGCGGGGGAGCATTTAGAAACACAGATACGCAGTATTTT
TRBD2	TRBV7-2	TRBJ2-7	many	CASSLTASGRVWAYEQYF	TGTGCCAGCAGCTTAACGGCTAGCGGACGCGTATGGGCTTACGAGCAGTACTTC
-	TRBV7-9	TRBJ1-1	-	CASSLGAFVGENTEAFF	TGTGCCAGCAGCTTAGGAGCCTTTGTTGGGGAGAACACTGAAGCTTTCTTT
-	TRBV6-5	TRBJ2-5	-	CASTSGRAQYF	TGTGCCAGCACCTCCGGCAGGGCCCAGTACTTC
-	TRBV18	TRBJ2-3	-	CASSPDSSTDTQYF	TGTGCCAGCTCACCGGACAGCTCAACAGATACGCAGTATTTT
-	TRBV10-3	TRBJ2-7	-	CAISESSGSEQYF	TGTGCCATCAGTGAGTCCTCAGGTTCCGAGCAGTACTTC
TRBD1	TRBV7-3	TRBJ1-1	-	CASSDRGGETEAFF	TGTGCCAGCAGCGACAGGGGAGGGGAGACTGAAGCTTTCTTT
-	TRBV6-4	TRBJ2-4	-	CASSARGFFAKNIQYF	TGTGCCAGCAGTGCCCGGGGGTTCTTCGCCAAAAACATTCAGTACTTC
TRBD1	TRBV7-2	TRBJ1-1	-	CASSVYRGAEAFF	TGTGCCAGCAGCGTTTACAGGGGTGCTGAAGCTTTCTTT
TRBD1	TRBV25-1	TRBJ2-7	few	CATRQGLGEQYF	TGTGCCACCCGACAGGGCCTGGGCGAGCAGTACTTC
TRBD1	TRBV28	TRBJ2-7	-	CASSLYTTGENYEQYF	TGTGCCAGCAGTTTATATACGACAGGGGAGAACTACGAGCAGTACTTC
TRBD1	TRBV10-3	TRBJ2-1	-	CAISPRTGWGDNEQFF	TGTGCCATCAGCCCTCGGACAGGGTGGGGGGACAATGAGCAGTTCTTC
-	TRBV19	TRBJ1-1	few	CASSIRGIYEAFF	TGTGCCAGTAGTATTAGGGGGATATACGAAGCTTTCTTT
-	TRBV7-3	TRBJ2-5	-	CASSLMAGSQETQYF	TGTGCCAGCAGCTTAATGGCAGGAAGCCAAGAGACCCAGTACTTC
TRBD2	TRBV6-5	TRBJ2-5	-	CATSLAGMETQYF	TGTGCCACCTCTCTAGCGGGAATGGAGACCCAGTACTTC
TRBD2	TRBV5-1	TRBJ2-3	-	CASSLYSGGFGTDTQYF	TGCGCCAGCAGCTTGTATAGCGGGGGCTTCGGGACAGATACGCAGTATTTT
-	TRBV6-1	TRBJ1-1	-	CASSVQGYAEAFF	TGTGCCAGCAGTGTCCAGGGTTACGCTGAAGCTTTCTTT
-	TRBV11-2	TRBJ2-4	-	CASSSHSIAKNIQYF	TGTGCCAGCAGCTCCCACAGTATAGCCAAAAACATTCAGTACTTC
-	TRBV4-2	TRBJ1-2	-	CASSHHWVIQLGGADGYTF	TGTGCCAGCAGCCACCACTGGGTGATTCAGTTGGGGGGCGCGGATGGCTACACCTTC
-	TRBV5-1	TRBJ2-7	-	CASSPRDSSYEQYF	TGCGCCAGCAGCCCGAGGGACTCCTCCTACGAGCAGTACTTC
TRBD1	TRBV10-3	TRBJ2-1	-	CAVLGWTGGEQFF	TGTGCCGTTTTAGGCTGGACAGGGGGCGAGCAGTTCTTC
-	TRBV5-4	TRBJ2-2	-	CASSWLQGGTGELFF	TGTGCCAGCAGCTGGCTGCAGGGCGGTACCGGGGAGCTGTTTTTT
-	TRBV21-1	TRBJ1-5	-	CASSKAPTRGSNQPQHF	TGTGCCAGCAGCAAAGCCCCTACTAGAGGTTCCAATCAGCCCCAGCATTTT